The clone carrying this T cell receptor beta chain came up once. The sample's time point: blood 4 weeks post-SBRT, at nephrectomy. Indicated treatment: 15 Gy SBRT to primary tumor, nephrectomy 4 weeks later. The tumor was a clear cell renal cell carcinoma. CDR1 and CDR2 from the germline V gene are KGHSH and LQKENI. V lost 6 bases and J lost 8, with 17 bases in between. The CDR3 is 15 residues long. Some clones are missing from TCRdb's copy, which holds only in-frame ones; the method was immunoSEQ multiplex PCR. Here the sample spans just under 150,000 clones, 75% to 90% being singletons. The record originates from a study of radiation and T cells in renal cell carcinoma.

The source is a woman between 45 and 60 years old with renal cell carcinoma. The J gene is TRBJ1-6, the V gene TRBV18, with a weak D call TRBD1 (6 bases). The material sequenced was blood, taken from a patient whose treatment included radiotherapy and nephrectomy. CDR3 loop: CASSEETGTYSPLHF. The CDR3 DNA is TGTGCCAGCTCGGAAGAGACAGGAACATATTCACCCCTCCACTTT.